The rows below give T cell receptor beta chains drawn from one sample of a study of radiotherapy plus CTLA-4 blockade in lung cancer. The method was immunoSEQ multiplex PCR; TCRdb's version includes in-frame clones alone and lacks a portion of them. The sample comprises approximately 70,000 clones, approximately 76% of which are singletons, and about 17% rests with the top ten. Sequences were derived from peripheral blood, sampled from a patient treated with radiotherapy plus ipilimumab. The receptors were sampled from a human donor with non-small cell lung cancer whose response to radiotherapy plus ipilimumab could not be evaluated. Some clones in this sample may be carry-over from other donors' samples. CDR3s include the opening cysteine and the closing phenylalanine or tryptophan. The D gene is left open where the match is weak. Only some rows state a clone size, as once, few, many or a class for expanded clones.

abundance,j_gene,d_gene,v_gene,CDR3aa,CDR3nt
-,TRBJ1-1,-,TRBV4-3,CASSPLFQGQGIEAFF,TGCGCCAGCAGCCCCTTGTTCCAGGGGCAGGGGATTGAAGCTTTCTTT
-,TRBJ2-7,-,TRBV19,CLGRRKYEQYF,TGCTTGGGGAGGCGGAAGTACGAGCAGTACTTC
-,TRBJ2-3,TRBD2,TRBV4-3,CASSQAQTSLTDTQYF,TGCGCCAGCAGCCAAGCCCAGACTAGCCTCACAGATACGCAGTATTTT
-,TRBJ2-7,-,TRBV11-2,CASSLDRATYEQYF,TGTGCCAGCAGCTTAGACAGGGCCACCTACGAGCAGTACTTC
-,TRBJ1-5,-,TRBV19,CASSPLYSRNQPQHF,TGTGCCAGTAGTCCTCTCTATAGTCGCAATCAGCCCCAGCATTTT
-,TRBJ1-1,-,TRBV7-2,CASSLSGPEAFF,TGTGCCAGCAGCTTGTCAGGGCCTGAAGCTTTCTTT
-,TRBJ2-2,-,TRBV5-4,CASSRLGGRDTGELFF,TGTGCCAGCAGCCGACTCGGGGGGCGAGACACCGGGGAGCTGTTTTTT
-,TRBJ1-6,TRBD1,TRBV27,CASSTHRGTVNSPLHF,TGTGCCAGCAGTACCCACCGGGGGACAGTTAATTCACCCCTCCACTTT
-,TRBJ1-1,-,TRBV2,CASQRLNTEAFF,TGTGCCAGCCAGAGACTAAACACTGAAGCTTTCTTT
-,TRBJ1-4,-,TRBV19,CATSSGQGNEKLFF,TGTGCCACCTCCTCTGGGCAGGGGAATGAAAAACTGTTTTTT
-,TRBJ2-3,TRBD1,TRBV5-1,CASSGGTGGTDTQYF,TGCGCCAGCAGTGGGGGGACAGGGGGCACAGATACGCAGTATTTT
once,TRBJ1-1,-,TRBV6-5,CASRVAARTEAFF,TGTGCCAGCAGGGTGGCGGCCAGAACTGAAGCTTTCTTT
-,TRBJ1-4,-,TRBV5-1,CASSLDRVNEKLFF,TGCGCCAGCAGCTTGGACAGGGTTAATGAAAAACTGTTTTTT
few,TRBJ1-4,-,TRBV28,CASSTLTGGDEKLFF,TGTGCCAGCAGTACCCTCACGGGGGGGGATGAAAAACTGTTTTTT
-,TRBJ1-1,-,TRBV5-1,CASGTGHTNTEAFF,TGCGCCAGCGGAACTGGACATACTAACACTGAAGCTTTCTTT
once,TRBJ2-7,-,TRBV6-1,CASSEPGINPYEQYF,TGTGCCAGCAGTGAGCCCGGGATCAACCCCTACGAGCAGTACTTC
-,TRBJ2-1,TRBD1,TRBV29-1,CSAPGQGSYNEQFF,TGCAGCGCTCCGGGACAGGGCTCCTACAATGAGCAGTTCTTC
-,TRBJ2-4,TRBD2,TRBV2,CASSQGSGGNIQYF,TGTGCCAGCAGCCAAGGTAGCGGGGGAAACATTCAGTACTTC
-,TRBJ1-1,-,TRBV5-1,CASSMALGDTEAFF,TGCGCCAGCAGCATGGCCTTAGGGGACACTGAAGCTTTCTTT
-,TRBJ1-3,-,TRBV6-1,CASSEPGGLGNTIYF,TGTGCCAGCAGTGAACCGGGGGGTCTTGGAAACACCATATATTTT
-,TRBJ2-7,TRBD2,TRBV27,CASTIGTSGYEQYF,TGTGCCAGCACCATCGGGACTAGCGGCTACGAGCAGTACTTC
-,TRBJ1-3,-,TRBV4-3,CASTQGDSGGNTIYF,TGCGCCAGCACCCAAGGTGACAGTGGCGGAAACACCATATATTTT
-,TRBJ2-6,-,TRBV4-1,CASSQGGPPRSGANVLTF,TGCGCCAGCAGCCAAGGGGGCCCCCCCCGCTCTGGGGCCAACGTCCTGACTTTC
few,TRBJ2-1,TRBD2,TRBV29-1,CSAALSGGDQSSYNEQFF,TGCAGCGCGGCCCTGAGCGGGGGTGACCAGAGCTCCTACAATGAGCAGTTCTTC
-,TRBJ2-3,TRBD1,TRBV9,CASSVRTGGTDTQYF,TGTGCCAGCAGCGTTAGGACAGGAGGCACAGATACGCAGTATTTT
-,TRBJ1-2,-,TRBV5-1,CASSLDSSYGYTF,TGCGCCAGCAGCTTAGACAGCAGCTATGGCTACACCTTC
-,TRBJ1-1,TRBD1,TRBV5-1,CASNIQGAGNTEAFF,TGCGCCAGCAACATTCAGGGGGCGGGGAACACTGAAGCTTTCTTT
-,TRBJ1-2,-,TRBV5-1,CASSLYEYGYTF,TGCGCCAGCAGCTTGTATGAGTATGGCTACACCTTC
-,TRBJ1-3,-,TRBV5-8,CASSLSTGLASGNTIYF,TGTGCCAGCAGCTTGTCGACAGGCCTAGCAAGTGGAAACACCATATATTTT
-,TRBJ1-2,TRBD1,TRBV18,CASSPDRVYGYTF,TGTGCCAGCTCACCCGACAGGGTCTATGGCTACACCTTC
few,TRBJ2-2,TRBD2,TRBV5-1,CASSPGLADLTGELFF,TGCGCCAGCAGCCCGGGACTAGCGGACCTCACCGGGGAGCTGTTTTTT
-,TRBJ2-1,TRBD2,TRBV27,CASSLWGTSELPDVNEQFF,TGTGCCAGCAGTTTATGGGGGACTAGCGAGCTCCCTGACGTCAATGAGCAGTTCTTC
-,TRBJ1-4,TRBD1,TRBV5-1,CASSPQPGTGDEKLFF,TGCGCCAGCAGCCCGCAGCCCGGGACAGGGGATGAAAAACTGTTTTTT
-,TRBJ1-1,TRBD1,TRBV2,CASSGGQGALPEAFF,TGTGCCAGCAGTGGTGGACAGGGGGCGCTTCCTGAAGCTTTCTTT
-,TRBJ2-7,TRBD2,TRBV27,CASGSLAGGQYEQYF,TGTGCCAGCGGATCTCTGGCGGGGGGGCAATACGAGCAGTACTTC
-,TRBJ2-1,-,TRBV7-9,CASTSVTGTVRHNEQFF,TGTGCCAGCACCTCCGTAACAGGGACCGTCCGCCACAATGAGCAGTTCTTC
-,TRBJ1-2,TRBD1,TRBV5-4,CASTHGDRGINYGYTF,TGTGCCAGCACCCACGGGGACAGGGGGATCAACTATGGCTACACCTTC
-,TRBJ1-2,-,TRBV20-1,CSAQDYGYTF,TGCAGTGCTCAGGACTATGGCTACACCTTC
-,TRBJ2-2,-,TRBV11-3,CASSLEGGTGELFF,TGTGCCAGCAGCTTAGAAGGAGGAACCGGGGAGCTGTTTTTT
-,TRBJ1-4,TRBD1,TRBV4-2,CASSQPRDREGTNEKLFF,TGTGCCAGCAGCCAACCACGGGACAGGGAGGGGACAAATGAAAAACTGTTTTTT
few,TRBJ1-6,-,TRBV19,CASTDRGWTVESPLHF,TGTGCCAGTACCGACCGCGGTTGGACAGTTGAATCACCCCTCCACTTT
-,TRBJ2-4,-,TRBV4-1,CASSHTEGAKNIQYF,TGCGCCAGCAGCCACACAGAAGGCGCTAAAAACATTCAGTACTTC
-,TRBJ1-2,-,TRBV28,CASSSWEDANHGYTF,TGTGCCAGCAGTTCCTGGGAGGATGCTAACCATGGCTACACCTTC
-,TRBJ1-3,-,TRBV6-5,CASRPGFSGNTIYF,TGTGCCAGCAGACCAGGGTTCTCTGGAAACACCATATATTTT
-,TRBJ1-2,TRBD1,TRBV5-1,CASSQNHRGGGYTF,TGCGCCAGCAGCCAAAATCACAGGGGCGGGGGCTACACCTTC